These T cell receptor beta chains were read from a single sample in a study of CD8 T cells in Susac syndrome. Using its own MiXCR run on the immunoSEQ multiplex PCR reads, TCRdb lists one record per CDR3 protein. The profile shows over 150,000 distinct CDR3 sequences, 95% to 97% of them singletons. What was sequenced was CD4+ T cells from PBMCs. These receptors came from a human donor with Susac syndrome. Each CDR3 is given with its conserved first and last residue. The order of the fields is V gene, D gene, clone size, J gene, CDR3 protein, CDR3 DNA. The D gene is left open where the match is weak. Part of the rows lack a size; the others show once, few, many or a class for expanded clones.

TRBV30	TRBD2	NA	TRBJ2-2	CAWRLAGGTGELFF	TGTGCCTGGAGACTAGCGGGAGGCACCGGGGAGCTGTTTTTT
TRBV12-3/TRBV12-4	NA	once	TRBJ1-2	CASTPEGRSGYTF	TGTGCCAGCACCCCGGAGGGGAGGAGTGGCTACACCTTC
TRBV18	NA	NA	TRBJ1-1	CASSPPELGNTEAFF	TGTGCCAGCTCACCACCGGAGTTGGGAAACACTGAAGCTTTCTTT
TRBV9	NA	NA	TRBJ1-1	CASSDLRVKNTEAFF	TGTGCCAGCAGCGATTTAAGGGTCAAGAACACTGAAGCTTTCTTT
TRBV30	TRBD2	NA	TRBJ2-3	CAWSGGTSPSTDTQYF	TGTGCCTGGAGTGGAGGGACTAGCCCTAGCACAGATACGCAGTATTTT
TRBV7-2	TRBD1	NA	TRBJ2-7	CASSPRTGAGYEQYF	TGTGCCAGCAGCCCCAGGACAGGGGCCGGCTACGAGCAGTACTTC
TRBV12-3/TRBV12-4	NA	NA	TRBJ2-3	CASTGDISTDTQYF	TGTGCCAGCACAGGGGATATTAGCACAGATACGCAGTATTTT
TRBV12-3/TRBV12-4	TRBD2	NA	TRBJ2-5	CASSPTLARETQYF	TGTGCCAGCAGTCCAACACTAGCGAGGGAGACCCAGTACTTC
TRBV9	TRBD2	once	TRBJ2-2	CASSASGGDTGELFF	TGTGCCAGCAGCGCTAGCGGGGGAGACACCGGGGAGCTGTTTTTT
TRBV12-3/TRBV12-4	NA	NA	TRBJ2-7	CASSWGRARREQYF	TGTGCCAGCAGTTGGGGCAGGGCTCGTCGCGAGCAGTACTTC
TRBV20-1	TRBD1	once	TRBJ1-5	CSAISGGRGGGFNQPQHF	TGCAGTGCTATCTCAGGGGGCCGAGGGGGCGGGTTCAATCAGCCCCAGCATTTT
TRBV7-9	TRBD2	NA	TRBJ2-5	CASSSAGGTQETQYF	TGTGCCAGCAGCTCTGCGGGAGGGACCCAAGAGACCCAGTACTTC
TRBV20-1	NA	once	TRBJ1-5	CSARGRGINQPQHF	TGCAGTGCTAGAGGCAGGGGAATCAATCAGCCCCAGCATTTT
TRBV7-9	NA	NA	TRBJ2-5	CASSWAAAQETQYF	TGTGCCAGCAGCTGGGCAGCGGCGCAAGAGACCCAGTACTTC
TRBV14	NA	NA	TRBJ1-3	CASSQYDHTIYF	TGTGCCAGCAGCCAATATGATCACACCATATATTTT
TRBV29-1	NA	NA	TRBJ1-1	CSVEGVGLGARAFF	TGCAGCGTTGAAGGTGTGGGGCTTGGGGCGAGGGCTTTCTTT
TRBV4-1	NA	NA	TRBJ1-1	CASSQDLRSMNTEAFF	TGCGCCAGCAGCCAAGACCTACGGTCGATGAACACTGAAGCTTTCTTT
TRBV7-9	NA	NA	TRBJ1-2	CASSLEGQYGYTF	TGTGCCAGCAGCTTAGAAGGACAGTATGGCTACACCTTC
TRBV6-2/TRBV6-3	TRBD2	NA	TRBJ2-3	CASSYPTSGFTDTQYF	TGTGCCAGCAGTTACCCCACTAGCGGGTTCACAGATACGCAGTATTTT
TRBV12-3/TRBV12-4	NA	few	TRBJ1-5	CASSLESNQPQHF	TGTGCCAGCAGTTTAGAGAGCAATCAGCCCCAGCATTTT
TRBV20-1	TRBD1	NA	TRBJ1-2	CSATEGTVYGYTF	TGCAGTGCTACGGAGGGGACAGTCTATGGCTACACCTTC
TRBV28	NA	NA	TRBJ2-7	CASSFQSRTYEQYF	TGTGCCAGCAGTTTTCAATCTCGCACCTACGAGCAGTACTTC
TRBV6-2/TRBV6-3	NA	NA	TRBJ2-3	CASSSTNGDTQYF	TGTGCCAGCAGTTCCACGAATGGCGATACGCAGTATTTT
TRBV20-1	TRBD2	NA	TRBJ2-5	CSARRTSGLETQYF	TGCAGTGCTAGAAGGACTAGCGGGTTAGAGACCCAGTACTTC
TRBV25-1	TRBD1	NA	TRBJ1-6	CASSWTGVSPLHF	TGTGCCAGCAGTTGGACAGGGGTCTCACCCCTCCACTTT
TRBV15	NA	NA	TRBJ2-5	CATSRVQETQYF	TGTGCCACCAGCAGAGTGCAAGAGACCCAGTACTTC
TRBV9	TRBD2	once	TRBJ2-7	CASSPSGNTYEQYF	TGTGCCAGCAGCCCGAGCGGGAATACCTACGAGCAGTACTTC
TRBV7-2	NA	NA	TRBJ2-6	CASSLRPSSGANVLTF	TGTGCCAGCAGCTTAAGACCCAGCTCTGGGGCCAACGTCCTGACTTTC
TRBV20-1	NA	NA	TRBJ2-7	CSASRLLPAGYEQYF	TGCAGTGCTAGCCGGCTACTTCCCGCGGGGTACGAGCAGTACTTC
TRBV9	TRBD2	NA	TRBJ2-1	CASSARSSGGLYEQFF	TGTGCCAGCAGCGCAAGATCTAGCGGGGGGTTGTATGAGCAGTTCTTC
TRBV12-3/TRBV12-4	TRBD2	once	TRBJ2-3	CASSQSTSGVTDTQYF	TGTGCCAGCAGCCAATCGACTAGCGGGGTAACAGATACGCAGTATTTT
TRBV6-1	NA	NA	TRBJ2-3	CASGKAGSTDTQYF	TGTGCCAGCGGTAAAGCGGGTAGCACAGATACGCAGTATTTT
TRBV23-1	NA	once	TRBJ1-4	CASSPLARSNEKLFF	TGCGCCAGCAGTCCTTTAGCGCGGAGTAATGAAAAACTGTTTTTT
TRBV27	NA	NA	TRBJ2-7	CASTPLAGSVEQYF	TGTGCCAGCACTCCTCTGGCGGGAAGTGTCGAGCAGTACTTC
TRBV28	NA	NA	TRBJ1-2	CASSFQTKFYGYTF	TGTGCCAGCAGTTTCCAAACCAAATTCTATGGCTACACCTTC
TRBV5-6	NA	NA	TRBJ1-2	CASSLGQAPNYGYTF	TGTGCCAGCAGCTTGGGCCAGGCCCCTAACTATGGCTACACCTTC
TRBV7-9	NA	once	TRBJ1-2	CASSRRQNYGYTF	TGTGCCAGCAGTAGGAGACAGAACTATGGCTACACCTTC
TRBV19	NA	NA	TRBJ1-5	CASSGFDQPQHF	TGTGCCAGTAGTGGGTTCGATCAGCCCCAGCATTTT
TRBV7-2	NA	NA	TRBJ1-1	CASSLGPAKNTEAFF	TGTGCCAGCAGCTTAGGTCCAGCTAAGAACACTGAAGCTTTCTTT
TRBV5-1	NA	NA	TRBJ1-1	CASSWDVQNTEAFF	TGCGCCAGCAGCTGGGACGTCCAGAACACTGAAGCTTTCTTT
TRBV7-9	NA	NA	TRBJ2-7	CASSLIESLSEQYF	TGTGCCAGCAGCTTAATCGAGTCTTTGAGCGAGCAGTACTTC
TRBV20-1	NA	NA	TRBJ1-4	CSASPVLVPRATNEKLFF	TGCAGTGCTTCCCCGGTCCTCGTACCGCGTGCAACTAATGAAAAACTGTTTTTT
TRBV30	NA	NA	TRBJ2-2	CASQLGVTAGELFF	TGTGCCTCCCAATTGGGGGTAACGGCCGGGGAGCTGTTTTTT
TRBV7-2	TRBD1	NA	TRBJ1-5	CASSGQGGNNQPQHF	TGTGCCAGCAGCGGTCAGGGGGGAAACAATCAGCCCCAGCATTTT
TRBV11-2	TRBD1	NA	TRBJ1-2	CASSTETGYGYTF	TGTGCCAGCAGCACGGAGACAGGGTACGGCTACACCTTC
TRBV14	NA	NA	TRBJ1-2	CASSQRTNYGYTF	TGTGCCAGCAGCCAGAGGACCAACTATGGCTACACCTTC